A selection of T cell receptor beta chains follows, all from one sample in a study of cytomegalovirus exposure and HLA in healthy donors. Profiled with immunoSEQ multiplex PCR; TCRdb holds only in-frame clones, not every one. The repertoire holds under 300,000 clones, with about 86% as singletons. Sequencing was done on a sample of PBMCs. The receptors shown here come from a woman in her sixties or seventies in good health and CMV-seropositive. Both conserved end residues are part of each CDR3.

J,V,CDR3
TRBJ2-7,TRBV6-5,CASSSRVYNEQYF
-,TRBV9,CASSLTSGPSYEQYF
TRBJ1-1,TRBV7-9,CASRSGTGREAFF
TRBJ2-1,TRBV5-6,CASSLGLAGATAHNEQFF
TRBJ1-3,TRBV27,CASSLRSGSGNTIYF
TRBJ2-1,TRBV2,CASRPGLAGTNEQFF
TRBJ2-7,TRBV19,CATAPGWRGQYAQYF
TRBJ2-1,TRBV21-1,CASSKPTNEVAGDNEQFF
TRBJ2-7,TRBV11-2,CASSLAWTEETYEQYF
TRBJ1-1,TRBV5-4,CASSLDRGGTEAFF
TRBJ2-1,TRBV30,CAWSSQGIEQFF
TRBJ2-5,TRBV12-5,CASAIEETQYF
TRBJ2-2,TRBV2,CASSEPGTAKTGELFF
TRBJ2-7,TRBV7-3,CASSLSGGSYEQYF
TRBJ2-2,TRBV9,CASSFQTTNTGELFF
TRBJ1-1,TRBV11-2,CASSPDRLGAFF
TRBJ2-7,TRBV6-5,CASKASGRVGNEQYF
TRBJ1-1,TRBV19,CASHPRAGVTPRTMNTEAFF
TRBJ2-7,TRBV11-2,CASSLASFEQYF
TRBJ2-3,TRBV7-3,CASSLTSGSGTDTQYF
TRBJ2-2,TRBV5-1,CASSYRVGTGELFF
TRBJ2-6,TRBV18,CASSPRGQGVSGANVLTF
TRBJ1-2,TRBV27,CASSYRTGAGYTF
TRBJ2-1,TRBV5-1,CASSWRGLAGDNSYNEQFF
TRBJ2-7,TRBV27,CASSPLPIYEQYF
TRBJ1-2,TRBV28,CASSFPTGANYGYTF
TRBJ2-5,TRBV4-1,CASSLSGQGANGLETQYF
TRBJ2-5,TRBV10-1,CASSDSREPETQYF
TRBJ2-5,TRBV7-9,CASSAAGTRVETQYF